These 10 T cell receptor beta chains were sequenced from one sample in a study of blood T cell repertoires in COVID-19. Measured with immunoSEQ multiplex PCR; TCRdb has only the in-frame clones, and not every one. The sample includes over 200,000 clones, around 82% of them seen just once. Sequenced material: peripheral blood. These receptors were collected from a woman between 50 and 59 years old with acute or convalescent COVID-19.

V and J are TRBV7-8 and TRBJ2-7; TRBD2 aligns across 8 bases. The CDR3 loop spans 11 amino acids. After removal of 9 bases from V and 4 bases from J, the junction contained 2 bases not matched to a gene. Germline V gives CDR1 SGHVS, CDR2 FQNEAQ. CDR3 bases: TGTGCCAGTGTAGCGGGATACGAGCAGTACTTC. This sequence encodes CASVAGYEQYF. Combining the CDR3 with reference TRBV7-8 and TRBJ2-7 gives the whole variable domain GAGVSQSPRYKVAKRGQDVALRCDPISGHVSLFWYQQALGQGPEFLTYFQNEAQLDKSGLPSDRFFAERPEGSVSTLKIQRTQQEDSAVYLCASVAGYEQYFGPGTRLTVT.

The CDR3 loop is CASSSRTGGIDTQYF. The CDR3 DNA is TGCGCCAGCAGCTCGAGGACAGGGGGTATAGATACGCAGTATTTT. The genes are TRBV5-1 and TRBJ2-3, with 10 positions matching TRBD1. The CDR3 contains 15 residues. Trimming took 3 bases from V and 5 from J; bases not matched to a gene: 6. Germline V gene lookup returns CDR1 SGHRS and CDR2 YFSETQ. Looking up the rest from reference TRBV5-1 and TRBJ2-3 gives the full variable domain: KAGVTQTPRYLIKTRGQQVTLSCSPISGHRSVSWYQQTPGQGLQFLFEYFSETQRNKGNFPGRFSGRQFSNSRSEMNVSTLELGDSALYLCASSSRTGGIDTQYFGPGTRLTVL.

The rearrangement links TRBV28 to TRBJ1-5, with D possibly matching TRBD1 (5 bases). This CDR3 spans 14 amino acids. Germline V gene lookup returns CDR1 MDHEN and CDR2 SYDVKM. The CDR3 loop reads CAGGGIGSNQPQHF. The CDR3, as DNA: TGTGCTGGGGGGGGGATAGGGAGCAATCAGCCCCAGCATTTT.

This clone was found a few times. This chain joins TRBV5-1 and TRBJ2-7; TRBD2 matches 10 bases. CDR1 and CDR2 from the germline V gene are SGHRS and YFSETQ. V shed 0 bases and J 5 bases; nucleotides not matched to a gene: 11. CDR3 length: 17 residues. The chain's CDR3 is CASSLGAGLAASNEQYF. The CDR3, as DNA: TGCGCCAGCAGCTTGGGGGCCGGACTAGCGGCTTCCAACGAGCAGTACTTC.

This clone showed up just a few times. This chain links TRBV24-1 with TRBJ2-2, with 7 bases fitting TRBD1. Per germline, CDR1 KGHDR and CDR2 SFDVKD. After removal of 2 bases from V and 2 bases from J, the junction contained 10 bases not matched to a gene. The CDR3 is made up of 18 amino acids. The CDR3 here is CATSDSYPGTENTGELFF. CDR3 DNA: TGTGCCACCAGTGATTCCTATCCCGGGACAGAAAACACCGGGGAGCTGTTTTTT.

In this sample, this clone turned up many times. The chain combines TRBV11-2 with TRBJ2-3, with 9 bases fitting TRBD1. The V gene end was trimmed by 5 bases and the J gene end by 3 bases; junction bases not matched to a gene: 9. The CDR3 is 16 amino acids. CDR1 is SGHAT, CDR2 FQNNGV, per germline. CDR3 loop: CASSPGTGLNTDTQYF. The CDR3 DNA follows: TGTGCCAGCAGCCCTGGGACAGGGTTGAATACAGATACGCAGTATTTT.

V gene TRBV13 combines with J gene TRBJ2-1, with 14 nucleotides matching TRBD2. V lost 4 bases to trimming and J lost 5 bases; unmatched junction nucleotides: 10. Germline V gives CDR1 PRHDT, CDR2 FYEKMQ (reference sequence). This CDR3 spans 18 amino acids. CDR3 in DNA: TGTGCCAGCAGCTCCCTACGACTAGCGGGAGGGCCCGACAATGAGCAGTTCTTC. Translating gives CASSSLRLAGGPDNEQFF.

V usage is TRBV18 and J usage is TRBJ2-3; 7 bases are a match to TRBD1. The germline V gene encodes CDR1 KGHSH and CDR2 LQKENI. V was clipped by 1 base and J by 2 bases; unmatched bases: 6. The CDR3 has 16 residues. DNA of the CDR3: TGTGCCAGCTCACCACTTGGGCAGGGGGTCACAGATACGCAGTATTTT. This codes for CASSPLGQGVTDTQYF.

This clone was counted between two and nine times. The CDR3 loop reads CASSPSQLASNEQFF. DNA for the CDR3: TGTGCCAGCAGCCCTTCCCAACTAGCGAGCAATGAGCAGTTCTTC. The rearrangement joins TRBV7-7 to TRBJ2-1; 7 bases align to TRBD2. CDR1 is SSHAT and CDR2 is FNYEAQ in the germline V gene (reference sequence). The J segment lost 6 bases and the V segment lost 5 bases, leaving 10 bases of the junction unmatched. CDR3 length equals 15 residues.

This clone occurred once. The chain is built from TRBV2 and TRBJ1-1; 8 bases align to TRBD1. Germline CDR1 SNHLY, CDR2 FYNNEI. V lost 5 bases and J lost 5; bases outside the gene matches: 10. The CDR3 is 15 residues long. CDR3 in amino acids: CASSPTTGGGTEAFF. The DNA for the CDR3 is TGTGCCAGCAGTCCCACCACAGGGGGAGGTACTGAAGCTTTCTTT.